The entry below describes one T cell receptor beta chain. The sample comes from a study of patients and donors after allogeneic stem cell transplantation. From germline, CDR1 is SGDLS and CDR2 YYNGEE. V lost 0 bases, J lost 6 bases, and 10 bases lay in between. The CDR3 sequence is 13 residues long. TCRdb reprocessed the RT-PCR reads via MiXCR and lists one record per CDR3 protein. This table has roughly 880,000 distinct CDR3 sequences, over 15% appearing once. What was sequenced was blood, either unsorted or a sorted T cell fraction (not recorded which). This TCR was sampled from a human donor who was either an allogeneic HSCT recipient or a stem cell or donor lymphocyte infusion donor (not recorded which). It is not recorded whose cells these are; they may come from a transplant donor. The rearrangement links TRBV9 to TRBJ2-7; D is perhaps TRBD2 (6 bases). The CDR3 region is CASSVAAGSEQYF. CDR3 bases: TGTGCCAGCAGCGTAGCTGCGGGGAGCGAGCAGTACTTC.